These 28 T cell receptor beta chains share one sample of origin, sequenced in a study of response to subunit inactivated influenza vaccine. Via MiXCR, TCRdb re-called the RT-PCR reads, giving one row per CDR3 protein. The data show about 650,000 distinct CDR3 sequences, approximately 14% seen once. The sample consisted of PBMCs from blood, taken 14 days before vaccination. These TCRs come from a man in his fifties or sixties who received an inactivated influenza vaccine.

V gene TRBV7-2 combines with J gene TRBJ2-1, with 11 bases that match TRBD2. The germline gives CDR1 SGHTA, CDR2 FQGNSA. The V and J ends lost 5 bases and 4 bases, in that order; junction bases with no gene match: 4. The CDR3 runs 15 residues. CDR3 nucleotide sequence: TGTGCCAGCAGCACTAGCGGGGGACGGTACAATGAGCAGTTCTTC. It yields the protein CASSTSGGRYNEQFF. The entire variable domain, with the rest obtained from reference TRBV7-2 and TRBJ2-1, is as follows: GAGVSQSPSNKVTEKGKDVELRCDPISGHTALYWYRQSLGQGLEFLIYFQGNSAPDKSGLPSDRFSAERTGGSVSTLTIQRTQQEDSAVYLCASSTSGGRYNEQFFGPGTRLTVL.

This clonotype showed up just a few times. V is TRBV3-1 and J is TRBJ2-7; perhaps TRBD2 as D (6 bases). Germline CDR1 LGHDT, CDR2 YNNKEL (reference sequence). The CDR3 sequence is 13 residues long. V was shortened by 4 bases and J by 9 bases, with 16 bases between the two germline ends. The CDR3 spells CASSPRAAGRQYF. The CDR3 DNA reads as TGTGCCAGCAGCCCCCGAGCGGCGGGGAGGCAGTACTTC.

This clonotype was found many times. The J gene is TRBJ2-3, the V gene TRBV5-1; TRBD1 might be the D (6 bases). Trimming removed 3 bases at V and 1 base at J, with 12 bases between. Germline CDR1 is SGHRS and CDR2 is YFSETQ. The CDR3 spans 15 residues. The chain's CDR3 is CASSSSGARTDTQYF. The CDR3 bases are TGCGCCAGCAGCTCTTCAGGGGCCCGCACAGATACGCAGTATTTT. The complete variable domain, with remaining parts taken from reference TRBV5-1 and TRBJ2-3, reads KAGVTQTPRYLIKTRGQQVTLSCSPISGHRSVSWYQQTPGQGLQFLFEYFSETQRNKGNFPGRFSGRQFSNSRSEMNVSTLELGDSALYLCASSSSGARTDTQYFGPGTRLTVL.

The rearrangement joins TRBV6-1 to TRBJ1-5; 10 nucleotides align to TRBD1. The V segment lost 6 bases and the J segment 5 bases; nucleotides outside the gene matches: 4. This CDR3 has 14 residues. Germline V gene lookup returns CDR1 MNHNS and CDR2 SASEGT. Written as DNA, the CDR3 is TGTGCCAGCAGAGGGACAGGGGTAGATCAGCCCCAGCATTTT. Translating it yields CASRGTGVDQPQHF.

This clonotype was counted between two and nine times. The chain has TRBV15 and TRBJ2-3; a weak D match, TRBD2 (5 bases). Germline CDR1 is LNHNV and CDR2 is YYDKDF (reference sequence). This CDR3 has 15 amino acids. V gave up 5 bases and J gave up 4 bases, with 16 bases separating them. CDR3 nucleotide sequence: TGTGCCACCAGCGGAGGTGGGATAGGTTCAGATACGCAGTATTTT. Encoded protein: CATSGGGIGSDTQYF.

The chain recombines TRBV5-1 with TRBJ1-1; D is unresolved. The germline CDR1 and CDR2 sequences are SGHRS and YFSETQ. There are 11 residues in the CDR3. V shed 0 bases and J shed 9 bases, with 6 bases lying between them. The DNA of the CDR3 is TGCGCCAGCAGCTTGGGAGAGCAAGCTTTCTTT. This codes for CASSLGEQAFF.

CDR3 protein: CASSQAPGLAGTYEQYF. The CDR3 nucleotides are TGTGCCAGCAGCCAAGCTCCCGGACTAGCGGGCACCTACGAGCAGTACTTC. The V call is TRBV4-2, the J call TRBJ2-7; TRBD2 agrees at 11 bases. Germline lookup yields CDR1 LGHNA and CDR2 YNFKEQ. This CDR3 is built from 17 residues. Trimming at V came to 1 base and at J to 2 bases, leaving 7 bases not matched to a gene.

At least ten counts were recorded for this clonotype. This rearrangement joins TRBV2 to TRBJ2-7; maybe TRBD2 (5 bases). Germline lookup yields CDR1 SNHLY and CDR2 FYNNEI. The CDR3 runs to 14 residues. Trimming pared 3 bases from V and 0 bases from J, leaving 9 bases between. CDR3 protein: CASSDGIISYEQYF. The CDR3 nucleotides are TGTGCCAGCAGTGACGGGATCATCTCCTACGAGCAGTACTTC.

The chain combines TRBV20-1 with TRBJ2-1, with TRBD1 matching over 10 bases. The germline V gene encodes CDR1 DFQATT and CDR2 SNEGSKA (reference sequence). The CDR3 is made up of 15 amino acids. The V and J ends lost 7 bases and 6 bases, in that order; junction bases with no gene match: 12. The CDR3 coding sequence is TGCAGTGGCCCCCCCGGGACAGGGGCCGTCAATGAGCAGTTCTTC. This gives the protein CSGPPGTGAVNEQFF.

This clonotype appeared once. This sequence joins TRBV6-2 or TRBV6-3 and TRBJ2-1; D gene uncertain. This CDR3 spans 15 amino acids. CDR1 is MNHEY and CDR2 is SVGEGT in the germline V gene. Trimming removed 6 bases from V and 8 bases from J, with 20 bases in between. Here the CDR3 DNA reads TGTGCCAGCAGACCGGCTAGAACTCGGCGCTATGAGCAGTTCTTC. This sequence encodes CASRPARTRRYEQFF.

This clonotype appeared a few times. The chain uses TRBV30 and TRBJ1-5; no firm D call. CDR1 GTSNPN and CDR2 SVGIG come from the germline V gene (reference sequence). V gave up 2 bases and J gave up 5 bases, with 10 bases separating them. The CDR3 has 13 residues. Here the CDR3 DNA reads TGTGCCTGGAGTCCCCTTGCCCATCAGCCCCAGCATTTT. Amino acid sequence: CAWSPLAHQPQHF.

The chain carries TRBV2 and TRBJ1-3; D gene unclear. Trimming shortened V by 6 bases and J by 4 bases, and 16 bases separated the two germline ends. The germline V gene has CDR1 SNHLY and CDR2 FYNNEI. This CDR3 has 15 amino acids. Here the CDR3 DNA reads TGTGCCAGCAGCGAACCGCGCCAAGGAGGAAACACCATATATTTT. This sequence encodes CASSEPRQGGNTIYF.

The chain couples TRBV6-2 or TRBV6-3 to TRBJ1-5; no clear D gene. Germline V gene data show CDR1 as MNHEY and CDR2 as SVGEGT. With 4 bases removed from V and 7 bases from J, the gap between germline ends came to 11 bases. CDR3 size: 13 residues. DNA of the CDR3: TGTGCCAGCAGTTCTCATGACCTCCAGCCCCAGCATTTT. It yields the protein CASSSHDLQPQHF.

The rearrangement joins TRBV11-2 to TRBJ1-5; D is unresolved. There are 14 residues in the CDR3. V lost 4 bases, J lost 4 bases, and 11 bases lay in between. The germline V gene encodes CDR1 SGHAT and CDR2 FQNNGV. CDR3 sequence: CASSSSSVNQPQHF. For the CDR3, the DNA is TGTGCCAGCAGCTCCTCCTCGGTTAATCAGCCCCAGCATTTT. Based on the CDR3 plus reference TRBV11-2 and TRBJ1-5, the full variable domain is EAGVAQSPRYKIIEKRQSVAFWCNPISGHATLYWYQQILGQGPKLLIQFQNNGVVDDSQLPKDRFSAERLKGVDSTLKIQPAKLEDSAVYLCASSSSSVNQPQHFGDGTRLSIL.

The rearrangement joins TRBV24-1 to TRBJ2-1; TRBD2 is a possible D gene (6 bases). Germline values: CDR1 KGHDR, CDR2 SFDVKD. V lost 0 bases and J lost 7, with 15 bases in between. This CDR3 is built from 16 residues. CDR3 sequence reads: CATSDLAGSRTNEQFF. CDR3 sequence (DNA): TGTGCCACCAGTGATTTGGCGGGGTCCCGTACGAATGAGCAGTTCTTC.

The chain has TRBV9 and TRBJ2-7; the match to TRBD2 covers 7 bases. V trimming: 3 bases; J trimming: 4 bases; junction bases outside the gene matches: 7. Germline CDR1 reads SGDLS; CDR2 reads YYNGEE. The CDR3 totals 14 residues. The CDR3 loop is CASSGGSSGYEQYF. CDR3 nucleotide sequence: TGTGCCAGCAGCGGAGGGTCTAGCGGATACGAGCAGTACTTC. Looking up the rest from reference TRBV9 and TRBJ2-7 gives the full variable domain: DSGVTQTPKHLITATGQRVTLRCSPRSGDLSVYWYQQSLDQGLQFLIQYYNGEERAKGNILERFSAQQFPDLHSELNLSSLELGDSALYFCASSGGSSGYEQYFGPGTRLTVT.

This clonotype was found a few times. The chain recombines TRBV29-1 with TRBJ2-7, with 9 bases fitting TRBD1. This CDR3 contains 15 residues. Germline V gene sequence: CDR1 SQVTM, CDR2 ANQGSEA. V dropped 0 bases and J dropped 1; count of bases not matched to a gene: 4. CDR3 in DNA: TGCAGCGTTGAAGAGGTGGGACAGGGTTCCTACGAGCAGTACTTC. Protein: CSVEEVGQGSYEQYF.

This clonotype was seen a few times. The V gene is TRBV4-2, the J gene TRBJ1-6; D is perhaps TRBD1 (5 bases). Trimming removed 0 bases from V and 10 bases from J, with 16 bases in between. This CDR3 contains 16 residues. Germline values: CDR1 LGHNA, CDR2 YNFKEQ. CDR3 in DNA: TGTGCCAGCAGCCAAGATCGGGGAGGGGTATACTCACCCCTCCACTTT. Translating gives CASSQDRGGVYSPLHF.

This clonotype was seen many times. The CDR3 loop is CATSRDPGSDTQYF. Written as DNA, the CDR3 is TGTGCCACCAGCAGAGATCCAGGTTCAGATACGCAGTATTTT. V usage is TRBV15 and J usage is TRBJ2-3; D call uncertain. Germline V gene sequence: CDR1 LNHNV, CDR2 YYDKDF (reference sequence). Trimming shortened V by 0 bases and J by 4 bases, and 8 bases separated the two germline ends. This CDR3 is 14 amino acids long. The full variable domain, in which reference TRBV15 and TRBJ2-3 provide the parts outside the CDR3, is DAMVIQNPRYQVTQFGKPVTLSCSQTLNHNVMYWYQQKSSQAPKLLFHYYDKDFNNEADTPDNFQSRRPNTSFCFLDIRSPGLGDTAMYLCATSRDPGSDTQYFGPGTRLTVL.

The chain joins TRBV12-3 or TRBV12-4 to TRBJ1-4; a weak D match, TRBD1 (6 bases). The V and J ends lost 6 bases and 4 bases respectively, with 15 bases between them. The CDR3 runs 15 residues. The CDR3 region is CASRARGGGNEKLFF. The CDR3 nucleotides are TGTGCCAGCAGGGCCAGGGGAGGCGGTAATGAAAAACTGTTTTTT.

The V call is TRBV7-2, the J call TRBJ2-2; D ambiguous. V lost 0 bases and J lost 2, with 7 bases in between. The germline V gene encodes CDR1 SGHTA and CDR2 FQGNSA. This CDR3 contains 15 residues. This chain's CDR3 is CASSLAITNTGELFF. In DNA form, the CDR3 reads TGTGCCAGCAGCTTAGCAATAACCAACACCGGGGAGCTGTTTTTT.

A single count supports this clonotype. This chain uses TRBV7-9 with TRBJ2-7; D might be TRBD2 (6 bases). The CDR3 consists of 12 residues. Germline loops: CDR1 SEHNR, CDR2 FQNEAQ (reference sequence). The germline V and J ends were trimmed by 11 bases and 2 bases, with 13 bases remaining between them. CDR3 sequence reads: CAVGLTTYEQYF. CDR3 nucleotides: TGTGCCGTGGGACTCACCACCTACGAGCAGTACTTC.

This clonotype was counted ten times or more. The rearrangement joins TRBV5-1 to TRBJ2-7; the D is unclear. In germline, CDR1 is SGHRS, CDR2 YFSETQ. The CDR3 covers 15 residues. V shed 1 base and J shed 5 bases, with 16 bases lying between them. CDR3 protein: CASSLRVIGFHEQYF. DNA of the CDR3: TGCGCCAGCAGCTTGCGAGTTATCGGATTTCACGAGCAGTACTTC. The variable domain in full, completed from reference TRBV5-1 and TRBJ2-7, reads KAGVTQTPRYLIKTRGQQVTLSCSPISGHRSVSWYQQTPGQGLQFLFEYFSETQRNKGNFPGRFSGRQFSNSRSEMNVSTLELGDSALYLCASSLRVIGFHEQYFGPGTRLTVT.

This clonotype was observed a handful of times. The chain couples TRBV27 to TRBJ2-7; a possible D gene is TRBD1 (7 bases). CDR3 length: 15 amino acids. Trimming removed 3 bases at V and 2 bases at J, with 14 bases between. CDR1 is MNHEY and CDR2 is SMNVEV in the germline V gene (reference sequence). The CDR3 region is CASSLKEGAAYEQYF. Written as DNA, the CDR3 is TGTGCCAGCAGTTTGAAGGAGGGGGCGGCCTACGAGCAGTACTTC.

This clonotype was observed a handful of times. V gene TRBV5-1 combines with J gene TRBJ2-2; perhaps TRBD2 as D (6 bases). V lost 4 bases and J 5 bases, leaving 15 bases between the germline ends. Germline lookup yields CDR1 SGHRS and CDR2 YFSETQ. This CDR3 has 15 residues. The CDR3 spells CASSPTSRGTGELFF. The CDR3 nucleotides are TGCGCCAGCAGCCCCACTAGCAGAGGAACCGGGGAGCTGTTTTTT.

This clonotype came up many times. The chain joins TRBV4-1 to TRBJ1-6, with TRBD1 as a possible D gene (5 bases). The V end was cut by 0 bases, the J end by 4 bases, with 16 bases between. Germline V gene sequence: CDR1 MGHRA, CDR2 YSYEKL. CDR3 length: 18 amino acids. The CDR3 DNA is TGCGCCAGCAGCCAAGACCCCTTGGGCAGGGCGTATAATTCACCCCTCCACTTT. It yields the protein CASSQDPLGRAYNSPLHF.

This chain joins TRBV4-1 and TRBJ2-4; no clear D. The CDR3 is 13 amino acids. Germline-derived CDR1 and CDR2 are MGHRA and YSYEKL. The V end was cut by 0 bases, the J end by 12 bases, with 12 bases between. The CDR3 nucleotides are TGCGCCAGCAGCCAAGACCGGACGACCAATCAGTACTTC. Residues: CASSQDRTTNQYF.

This chain joins TRBV12-3 or TRBV12-4 and TRBJ1-3; no definite D call. The CDR3 has 15 residues. Deletions cut 4 bases from V and 1 base from J, with 11 bases between. The CDR3 DNA is TGTGCCAGCAGTTCCCCCGTAATTTCTGGAAACACCATATATTTT. It is translated as CASSSPVISGNTIYF.